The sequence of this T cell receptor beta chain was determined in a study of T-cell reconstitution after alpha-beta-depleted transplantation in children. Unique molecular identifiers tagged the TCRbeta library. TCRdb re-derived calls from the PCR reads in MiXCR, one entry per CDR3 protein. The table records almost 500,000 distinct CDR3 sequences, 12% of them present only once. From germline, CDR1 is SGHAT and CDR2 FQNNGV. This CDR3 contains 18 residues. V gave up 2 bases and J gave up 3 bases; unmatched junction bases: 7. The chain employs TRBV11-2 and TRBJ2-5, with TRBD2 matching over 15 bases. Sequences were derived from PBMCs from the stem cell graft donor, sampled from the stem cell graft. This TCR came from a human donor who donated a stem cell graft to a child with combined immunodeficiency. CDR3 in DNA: TGTGCCAGCAGCTTATTCGGGGGGACTAGCGGGAGGAAAGAGACCCAGTACTTC. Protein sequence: CASSLFGGTSGRKETQYF.